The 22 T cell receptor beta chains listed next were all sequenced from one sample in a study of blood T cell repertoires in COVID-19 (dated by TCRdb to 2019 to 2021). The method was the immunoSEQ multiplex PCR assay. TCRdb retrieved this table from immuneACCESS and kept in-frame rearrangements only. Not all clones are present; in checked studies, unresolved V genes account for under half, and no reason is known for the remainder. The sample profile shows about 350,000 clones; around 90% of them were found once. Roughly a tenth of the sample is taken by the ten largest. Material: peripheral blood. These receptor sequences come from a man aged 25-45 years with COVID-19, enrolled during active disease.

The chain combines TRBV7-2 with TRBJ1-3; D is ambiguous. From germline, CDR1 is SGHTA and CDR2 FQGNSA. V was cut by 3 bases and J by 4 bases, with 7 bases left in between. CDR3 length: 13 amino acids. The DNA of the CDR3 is TGTGCCAGCAGCTTGATTCGGGGAAACACCATATATTTT. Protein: CASSLIRGNTIYF.

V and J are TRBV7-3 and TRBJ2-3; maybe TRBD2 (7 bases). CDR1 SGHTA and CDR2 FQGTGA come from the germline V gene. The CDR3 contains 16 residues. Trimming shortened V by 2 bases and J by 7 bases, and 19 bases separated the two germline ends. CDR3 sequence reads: CASSLESLRGRNTQYF. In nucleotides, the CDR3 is TGTGCCAGCAGCTTAGAATCCCTGCGGGGGCGGAATACGCAGTATTTT.

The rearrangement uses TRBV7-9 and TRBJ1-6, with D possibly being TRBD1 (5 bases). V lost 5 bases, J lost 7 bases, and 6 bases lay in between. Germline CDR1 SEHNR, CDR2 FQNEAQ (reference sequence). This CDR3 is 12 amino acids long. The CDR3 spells CASSPGNSPLHF. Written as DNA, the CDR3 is TGTGCCAGCAGCCCAGGGAATTCACCCCTCCACTTT.

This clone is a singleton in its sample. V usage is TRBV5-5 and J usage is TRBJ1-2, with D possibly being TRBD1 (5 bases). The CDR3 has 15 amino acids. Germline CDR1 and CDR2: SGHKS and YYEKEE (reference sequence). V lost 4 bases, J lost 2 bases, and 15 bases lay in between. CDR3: CASSPTTTANYGYTF. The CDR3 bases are TGTGCCAGCAGCCCTACGACGACAGCCAACTATGGCTACACCTTC.

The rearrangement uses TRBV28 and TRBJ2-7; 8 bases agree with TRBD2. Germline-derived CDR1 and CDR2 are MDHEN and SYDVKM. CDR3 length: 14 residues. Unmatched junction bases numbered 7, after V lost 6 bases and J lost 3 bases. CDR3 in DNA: TGTGCCAGCAGGTCCGGGACTAGAAACTACGAGCAGTACTTC. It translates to CASRSGTRNYEQYF.

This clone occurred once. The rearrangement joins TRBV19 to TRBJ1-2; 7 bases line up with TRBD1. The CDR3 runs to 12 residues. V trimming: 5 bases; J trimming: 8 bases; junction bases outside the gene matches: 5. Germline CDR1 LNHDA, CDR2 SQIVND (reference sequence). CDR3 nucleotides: TGTGCCAGTAGTGCCGGGACAGTCGGCTACACCTTC. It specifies CASSAGTVGYTF.

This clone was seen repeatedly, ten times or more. This chain's CDR3 is CASSPTGEGMDTQYF. CDR3 coding DNA: TGTGCCAGCAGCCCGACAGGGGAAGGTATGGATACGCAGTATTTT. The rearrangement joins TRBV6-4 to TRBJ2-3, with 8 bases that match TRBD1. V lost 6 bases, J lost 6 bases, and 11 bases stayed unmatched. Germline V lookup: CDR1 MRHNA, CDR2 SNTAGT. CDR3 length: 15 amino acids.

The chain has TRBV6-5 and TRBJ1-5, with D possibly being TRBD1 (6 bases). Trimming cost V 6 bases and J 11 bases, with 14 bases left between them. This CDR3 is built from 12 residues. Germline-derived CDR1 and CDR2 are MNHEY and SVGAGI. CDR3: CASSPGNRAQHF. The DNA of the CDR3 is TGTGCCAGCAGCCCGGGGAACAGGGCCCAGCATTTT.

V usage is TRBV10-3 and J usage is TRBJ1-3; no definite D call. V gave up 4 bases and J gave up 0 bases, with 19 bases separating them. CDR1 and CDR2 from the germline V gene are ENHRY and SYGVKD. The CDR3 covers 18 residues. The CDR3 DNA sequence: TGTGCCATCAGTGGGAGGGCCATCTATGTACCCTCTGGAAACACCATATATTTT. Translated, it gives CAISGRAIYVPSGNTIYF.

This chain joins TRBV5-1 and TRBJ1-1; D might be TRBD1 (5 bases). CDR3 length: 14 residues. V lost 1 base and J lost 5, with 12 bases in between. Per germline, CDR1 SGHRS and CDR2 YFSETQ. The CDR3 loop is CASSLSAGGTEAFF. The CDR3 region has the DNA TGCGCCAGCAGCTTGAGTGCGGGGGGAACTGAAGCTTTCTTT.

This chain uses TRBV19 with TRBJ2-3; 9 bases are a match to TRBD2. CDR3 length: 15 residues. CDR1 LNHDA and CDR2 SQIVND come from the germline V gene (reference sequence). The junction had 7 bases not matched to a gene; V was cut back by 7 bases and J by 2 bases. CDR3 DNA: TGTGCCAGTACCTTAGCGGGGGTAACCACAGATACGCAGTATTTT. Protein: CASTLAGVTTDTQYF.

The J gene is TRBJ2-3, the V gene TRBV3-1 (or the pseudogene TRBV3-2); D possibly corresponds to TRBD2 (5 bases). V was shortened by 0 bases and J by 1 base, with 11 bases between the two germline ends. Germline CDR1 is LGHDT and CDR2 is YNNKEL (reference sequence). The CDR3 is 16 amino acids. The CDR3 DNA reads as TGTGCCAGCAGCCAAGAAGGACTCGAAGGCACAGATACGCAGTATTTT. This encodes CASSQEGLEGTDTQYF.

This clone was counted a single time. CDR3 in amino acids: CASSQLANYGYTF. In DNA, the CDR3 is TGTGCCAGCAGCCAATTAGCTAACTATGGCTACACCTTC. V usage is TRBV3-1 (or the pseudogene TRBV3-2) and J usage is TRBJ1-2; no clear D gene. The CDR3 has 13 amino acids. Trimming removed 2 bases at V and 0 bases at J, with 4 bases between. The germline V gene encodes CDR1 LGHDT and CDR2 YNNKEL (reference sequence).

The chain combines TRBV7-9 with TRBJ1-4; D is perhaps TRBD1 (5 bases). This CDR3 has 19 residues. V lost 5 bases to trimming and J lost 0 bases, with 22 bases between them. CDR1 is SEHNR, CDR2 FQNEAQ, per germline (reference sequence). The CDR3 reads CASSPLLTGGAPTNEKLFF. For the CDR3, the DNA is TGTGCCAGCAGCCCCCTTCTGACGGGAGGGGCACCAACTAATGAAAAACTGTTTTTT.

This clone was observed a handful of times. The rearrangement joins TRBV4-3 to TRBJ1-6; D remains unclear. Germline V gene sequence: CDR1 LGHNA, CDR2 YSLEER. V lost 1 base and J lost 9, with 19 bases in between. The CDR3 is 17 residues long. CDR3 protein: CASSQVGDSLAGSPLHF. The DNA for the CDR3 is TGCGCCAGCAGCCAAGTTGGAGACTCCCTGGCGGGTTCACCCCTCCACTTT.

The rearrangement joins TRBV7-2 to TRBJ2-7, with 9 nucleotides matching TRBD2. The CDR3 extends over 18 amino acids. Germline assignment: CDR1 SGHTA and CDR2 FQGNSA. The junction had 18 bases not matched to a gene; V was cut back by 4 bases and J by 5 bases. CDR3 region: CASSSYRGQAGGRNEQYF. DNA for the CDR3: TGTGCCAGCAGCTCTTATAGGGGGCAAGCGGGAGGTAGAAACGAGCAGTACTTC.

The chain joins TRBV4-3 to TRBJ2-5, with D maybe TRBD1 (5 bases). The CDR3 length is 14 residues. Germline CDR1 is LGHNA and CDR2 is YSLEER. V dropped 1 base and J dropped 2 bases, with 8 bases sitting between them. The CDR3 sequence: CASSQGGGQETQYF. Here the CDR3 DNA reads TGCGCCAGCAGCCAAGGGGGCGGACAAGAGACCCAGTACTTC.

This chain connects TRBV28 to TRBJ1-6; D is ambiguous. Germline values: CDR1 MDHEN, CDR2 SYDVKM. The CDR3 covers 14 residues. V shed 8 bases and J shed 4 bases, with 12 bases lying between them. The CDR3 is CASGSIQYNSPLHF. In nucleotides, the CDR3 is TGTGCCAGCGGGTCAATACAGTATAATTCACCCCTCCACTTT.

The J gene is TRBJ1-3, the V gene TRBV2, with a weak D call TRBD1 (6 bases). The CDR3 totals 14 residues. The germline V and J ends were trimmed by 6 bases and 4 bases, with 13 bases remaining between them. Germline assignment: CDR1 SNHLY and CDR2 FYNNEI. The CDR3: CASSPGHGGNTIYF. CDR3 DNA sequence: TGTGCCAGCAGCCCGGGACACGGGGGAAACACCATATATTTT.

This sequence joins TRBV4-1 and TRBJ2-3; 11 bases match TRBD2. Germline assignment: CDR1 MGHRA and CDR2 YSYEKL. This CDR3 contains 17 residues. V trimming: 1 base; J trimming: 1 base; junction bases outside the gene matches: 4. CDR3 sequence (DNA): TGCGCCAGCAGCCAAGCTCCGACTAGCGGGGGCACAGATACGCAGTATTTT. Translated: CASSQAPTSGGTDTQYF.

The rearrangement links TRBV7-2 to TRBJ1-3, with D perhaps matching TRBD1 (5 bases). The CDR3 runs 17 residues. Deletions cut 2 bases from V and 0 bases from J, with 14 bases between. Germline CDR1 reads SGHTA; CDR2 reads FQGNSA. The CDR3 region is CASSLWRQSSSGNTIYF. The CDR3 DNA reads TGTGCCAGCAGCTTATGGAGACAGTCAAGCTCTGGAAACACCATATATTTT.

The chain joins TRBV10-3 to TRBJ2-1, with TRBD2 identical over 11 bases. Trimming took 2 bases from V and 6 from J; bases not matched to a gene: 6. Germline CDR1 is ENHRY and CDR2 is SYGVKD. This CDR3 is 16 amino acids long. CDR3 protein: CAISETTSGSGNEQFF. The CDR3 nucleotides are TGTGCCATCAGTGAGACAACTAGCGGGAGTGGCAATGAGCAGTTCTTC.